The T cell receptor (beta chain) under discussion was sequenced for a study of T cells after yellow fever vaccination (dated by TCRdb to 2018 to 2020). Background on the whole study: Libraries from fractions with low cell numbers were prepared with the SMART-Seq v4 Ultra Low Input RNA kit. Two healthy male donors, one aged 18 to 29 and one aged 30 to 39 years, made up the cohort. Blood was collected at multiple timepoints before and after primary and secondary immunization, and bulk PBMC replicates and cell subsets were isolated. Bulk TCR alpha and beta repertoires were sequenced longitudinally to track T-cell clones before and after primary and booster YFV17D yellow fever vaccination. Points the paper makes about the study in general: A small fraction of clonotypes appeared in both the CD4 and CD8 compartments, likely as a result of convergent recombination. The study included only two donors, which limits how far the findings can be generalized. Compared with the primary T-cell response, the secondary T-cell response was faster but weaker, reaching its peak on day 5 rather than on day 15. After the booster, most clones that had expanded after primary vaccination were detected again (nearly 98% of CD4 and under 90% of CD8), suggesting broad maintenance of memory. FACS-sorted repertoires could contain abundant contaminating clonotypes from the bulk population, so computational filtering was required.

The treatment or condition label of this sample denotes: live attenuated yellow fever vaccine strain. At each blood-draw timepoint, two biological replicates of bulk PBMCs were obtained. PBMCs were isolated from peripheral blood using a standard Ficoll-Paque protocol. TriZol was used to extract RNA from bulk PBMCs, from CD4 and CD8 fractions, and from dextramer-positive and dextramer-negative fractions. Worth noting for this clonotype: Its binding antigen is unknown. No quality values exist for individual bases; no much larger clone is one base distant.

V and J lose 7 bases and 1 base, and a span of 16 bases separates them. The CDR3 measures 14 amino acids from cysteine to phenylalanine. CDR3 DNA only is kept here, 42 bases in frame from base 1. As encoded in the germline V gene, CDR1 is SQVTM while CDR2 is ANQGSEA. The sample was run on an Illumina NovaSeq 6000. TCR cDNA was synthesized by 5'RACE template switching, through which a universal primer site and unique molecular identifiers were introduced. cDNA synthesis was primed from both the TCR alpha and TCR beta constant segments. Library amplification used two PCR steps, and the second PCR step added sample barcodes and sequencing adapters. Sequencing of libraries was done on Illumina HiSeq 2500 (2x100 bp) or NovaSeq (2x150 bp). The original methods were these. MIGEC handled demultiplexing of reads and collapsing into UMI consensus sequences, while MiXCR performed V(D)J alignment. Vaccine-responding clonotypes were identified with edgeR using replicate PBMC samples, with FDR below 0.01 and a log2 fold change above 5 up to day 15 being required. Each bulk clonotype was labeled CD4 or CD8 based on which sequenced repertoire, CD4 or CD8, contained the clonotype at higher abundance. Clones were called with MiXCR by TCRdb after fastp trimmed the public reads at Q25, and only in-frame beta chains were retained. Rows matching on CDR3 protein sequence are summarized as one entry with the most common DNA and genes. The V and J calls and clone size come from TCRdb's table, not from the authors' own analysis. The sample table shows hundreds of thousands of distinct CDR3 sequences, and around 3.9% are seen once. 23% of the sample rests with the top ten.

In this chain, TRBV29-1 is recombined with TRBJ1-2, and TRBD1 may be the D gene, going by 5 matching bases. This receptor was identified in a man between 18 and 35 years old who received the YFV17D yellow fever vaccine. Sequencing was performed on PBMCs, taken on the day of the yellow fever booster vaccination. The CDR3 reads CSAVGRSVNYGYTF. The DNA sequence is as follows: TGCAGCGCCGTGGGGCGCAGTGTTAACTATGGCTACACCTTC.